This is a list of T cell receptor beta chains from one sample in a study of shared clonotypes between healthy human individuals. Some clones are missing from TCRdb's copy, which holds only in-frame ones; the method was immunoSEQ multiplex PCR. The top ten hold under 2% of the sample, which has around 1.9 million clones, about 93% seen once. The sequenced material came from naive CD8+ T cells from PBMCs. The receptors shown here come from a man younger than 35 in good health. Some clones in this sample may be carry-over from other donors' samples. Each CDR3 is given with its conserved first and last residue. Each record gives: CDR3 protein, CDR3 DNA, J gene, V gene, CDR3 length, clone size, D gene. D genes are given only for firm matches. Some rows mark clone size as missing; the rest say once, few, many or name a class of expanded clone.

CASSPLNPSPHGYTF TGTGCCAGCTCACCACTTAATCCATCCCCTCATGGCTACACCTTC TRBJ1-2 TRBV18 15 . .
CASETGDGYTF TGTGCCAGCGAAACAGGGGATGGCTACACCTTC TRBJ1-2 TRBV19 11 . TRBD1
CASSPSQGEESYEQYF TGTGCCAGCAGTCCAAGCCAGGGGGAAGAGTCCTACGAGCAGTACTTC TRBJ2-7 TRBV27 16 . TRBD1
CASSLASRGGTDTQYF TGTGCCAGCAGCTTGGCGAGCCGGGGAGGGACAGATACGCAGTATTTT TRBJ2-3 TRBV7-8 16 . TRBD2
CASSLGGVNTEAFF TGTGCCAGCAGTTTAGGAGGGGTTAACACTGAAGCTTTCTTT TRBJ1-1 TRBV27 14 . .
CASTLFGLAGQETQYF TGTGCCAGCACCCTTTTTGGACTAGCGGGGCAAGAGACCCAGTACTTC TRBJ2-5 TRBV7-8 16 . TRBD2
CASSLGAISSYNEQFF TGTGCCAGCAGCTTAGGGGCCATAAGCTCCTACAATGAGCAGTTCTTC TRBJ2-1 TRBV7-9 16 . .
CASSGLANYGYTF TGTGCCAGCAGTGGGTTAGCTAACTATGGCTACACCTTC TRBJ1-2 TRBV6-1 13 . .
CASSFTGAGSVGGYTF TGTGCCAGCAGTTTCACGGGAGCAGGGTCTGTTGGTGGCTACACCTTC TRBJ1-2 TRBV28 16 . .
CASGVEQGYYGYTF TGTGCCAGCGGAGTTGAACAGGGGTACTATGGCTACACCTTC TRBJ1-2 TRBV6-1 14 . TRBD1
CASSLVQGTEAFF TGTGCCAGCAGCCTTGTACAGGGTACTGAAGCTTTCTTT TRBJ1-1 TRBV7-9 13 . .
CASSVSGLAYNEQFF TGTGCCAGCAGCGTATCGGGACTAGCTTACAATGAGCAGTTCTTC TRBJ2-1 TRBV9 15 . TRBD2
CASSPGQINYGYTF TGCGCCAGCAGCCCGGGACAGATAAACTATGGCTACACCTTC TRBJ1-2 TRBV4-1 14 . TRBD1
CASSLRGTETYEQYF TGTGCCAGCAGTTTAAGAGGGACAGAAACCTACGAGCAGTACTTC TRBJ2-7 TRBV27 15 . TRBD1
CASSQGNEQFF TGCGCCAGCAGCCAAGGCAATGAGCAGTTCTTC TRBJ2-1 TRBV4-3 11 . .
CASSIGFEAFF TGTGCCAGTAGTATTGGGTTTGAAGCTTTCTTT TRBJ1-1 TRBV19 11 . .
CASSLASMNTEAFF TGCGCCAGCAGCTTGGCCAGCATGAACACTGAAGCTTTCTTT TRBJ1-1 TRBV5-1 14 . .
CASSLPGAEQPQHF TGTGCCAGTAGCCTCCCGGGGGCTGAACAGCCCCAGCATTTT TRBJ1-5 TRBV19 14 few .
CASLSGTGELFF TGTGCCAGCCTGAGCGGGACCGGGGAGCTGTTTTTT TRBJ2-2 TRBV5-4 12 . .
CASSPTWRGVEAFF TGTGCCAGCAGCCCCACCTGGAGAGGTGTGGAAGCTTTCTTT TRBJ1-1 TRBV6-4 14 few .
CASSYGAGTYEQYF TGTGCCAGCAGTTACGGAGCAGGCACCTACGAGCAGTACTTC TRBJ2-7 TRBV6-5 14 . .
CASSMGEYSWANEQFF TGTGCCAGTAGTATGGGGGAGTATTCGTGGGCCAATGAGCAGTTCTTC TRBJ2-1 TRBV19 16 . .
CASSPGWVAGAFF TGTGCCAGCAGCCCAGGGTGGGTAGCGGGCGCGTTCTTC TRBJ2-1 TRBV7-9 13 . TRBD2
CASSIVGVGAKNIQYF TGTGCCAGTAGTATAGTAGGGGTGGGAGCCAAAAACATTCAGTACTTC TRBJ2-4 TRBV19 16 . .
CAISDPEEGKNTEAFF TGTGCCATCAGTGACCCCGAGGAAGGGAAGAACACTGAAGCTTTCTTT TRBJ1-1 TRBV10-3 16 once .
CASSVGGAPYGYTF TGTGCCAGCAGCGTAGGGGGGGCCCCCTATGGCTACACCTTC TRBJ1-2 TRBV9 14 few .
CASSKDGQGLFYGYTF TGTGCCAGTAGTAAGGACGGACAGGGACTGTTCTATGGCTACACCTTC TRBJ1-2 TRBV19 16 . TRBD1
CASSEYRTGVYEQYF TGTGCCAGCAGTGAATATCGGACAGGGGTGTACGAGCAGTACTTC TRBJ2-7 TRBV6-1 15 . TRBD1
CASKTGGDYGYTF TGTGCCAGCAAGACAGGGGGCGACTATGGCTACACCTTC TRBJ1-2 TRBV2 13 . TRBD1
CASSSRRDRIQETQYF TGTGCCAGCAGCTCCCGCCGGGACAGGATCCAAGAGACCCAGTACTTC TRBJ2-5 TRBV6-6 16 . TRBD1
CASSPRTGGGQETQYF TGTGCCAGCAGCCCCAGGACAGGGGGCGGCCAAGAGACCCAGTACTTC TRBJ2-5 TRBV7-6 16 . TRBD1
CASSATRGHQETQYF TGTGCCAGCAGTGCCACCCGGGGGCATCAGGAGACCCAGTACTTC TRBJ2-5 TRBV25-1 15 . .
CASSGRGFQPQHF TGTGCCAGCAGTGGCAGGGGGTTTCAGCCCCAGCATTTT TRBJ1-5 TRBV2 13 . TRBD1
CSATGEETQYF TGCAGTGCTACAGGAGAAGAGACCCAGTACTTC TRBJ2-5 TRBV20-1 11 . .
CSVVVVGHEQFF TGCAGCGTTGTTGTCGTGGGTCATGAGCAGTTCTTC TRBJ2-1 TRBV29-1 12 . .
CASRGGDSGNTIYF TGTGCCAGCAGGGGAGGGGATTCTGGAAACACCATATATTTT TRBJ1-3 TRBV27 14 once .
CASSFRREAFF TGTGCCAGTAGTTTCAGACGTGAAGCTTTCTTT TRBJ1-1 TRBV19 11 once .
CASSPPGLAGQQETQYF TGTGCCAGCTCACCCCCGGGACTAGCGGGTCAACAAGAGACCCAGTACTTC TRBJ2-5 TRBV18 17 . TRBD2
CASSLERETNTEAFF TGTGCCAGCAGCTTAGAAAGGGAGACGAACACTGAAGCTTTCTTT TRBJ1-1 TRBV13 15 . .
CAWSVGDEQFF TGTGCCTGGAGTGTAGGAGATGAGCAGTTCTTC TRBJ2-1 TRBV30 11 . .
CASTLSAERLYNEQFF TGCGCCAGCACCCTTTCGGCGGAGCGATTATACAATGAGCAGTTCTTC TRBJ2-1 TRBV5-1 16 . .
CASSILRQAEQFF TGTGCCAGCAGTATCCTCCGACAGGCTGAGCAGTTCTTC TRBJ2-1 TRBV28 13 . .
CASSLGGSTYYGYTF TGTGCCAGCAGCTTAGGGGGGTCAACTTACTATGGCTACACCTTC TRBJ1-2 TRBV7-9 15 . .
CAWGSVGTGFSEQFF TGTGCCTGGGGTTCCGTCGGGACAGGGTTTAGTGAGCAGTTCTTC TRBJ2-1 TRBV30 15 . TRBD1
CASSPEGSLGNEQFF TGTGCCAGCAGCCCCGAGGGGTCATTGGGCAATGAGCAGTTCTTC TRBJ2-1 TRBV5-8 15 . .
CASRDQVPTYEQYF TGTGCCAGCCGGGATCAGGTACCAACTTACGAGCAGTACTTC TRBJ2-7 TRBV28 14 . .
CASSLIGTGGPPEHYEQYF TGTGCCAGCAGTTTAATTGGGACAGGGGGTCCCCCTGAACACTACGAGCAGTACTTC TRBJ2-7 TRBV27 19 . TRBD1
CASSLEDRVGSYGYTF TGTGCCAGCAGCTTAGAGGACAGGGTGGGGAGCTATGGCTACACCTTC TRBJ1-2 TRBV7-9 16 . TRBD1
CASSLSSRAPSYEQYF TGTGCCAGCAGCTTATCCTCGAGGGCCCCCTCCTACGAGCAGTACTTC TRBJ2-7 TRBV7-9 16 . .
CASSLGRLAGYTF TGTGCCAGCAGCTTGGGAAGACTAGCCGGCTACACCTTC TRBJ1-2 TRBV9 13 . .
CASSQPGGTVYEQYF TGCGCCAGCAGCCAACCAGGAGGGACGGTGTACGAGCAGTACTTC TRBJ2-7 TRBV4-1 15 . .